The clone carrying this T cell receptor beta chain appeared many times. Treatment indicated: PENTA 11 planned treatment interruption arm or continuous ART arm. The CDR3 length is 14 residues. V lost 2 bases, J lost 0 bases, and 7 bases lay in between. Germline CDR1 and CDR2: WSHSY and SAAADI. Unique molecular identifiers were included in an RNA-based 3' RACE TCR library. TCRdb processed the 3' RACE reads anew with MiXCR; each CDR3 protein has one entry. This table has tens of thousands of distinct CDR3 sequences, approximately 7% appearing once. The sample originates from a study of HIV-infected children after antiretroviral therapy interruption. Overall study: Interruption group median age around 9.9 years; continuous group roughly 8 years. Interruption-arm sampling covered weeks 0, 12, interruption end (24 or 48), and about 3 years post-study. Most participating children were previously exposed to EBV and CMV. Weeks 0, 48 and 150 were sampled under continuous treatment.

The rearrangement links TRBV10-2 to TRBJ1-1; no clear D. This receptor was identified in a pool of human donors with HIV. This specimen was CD45RA+ CD4+ T cells from PBMCs, pooled from several time points, taken from a donor given antiretroviral therapy, either interrupted or continuous. Subset indicated: naive CD4+ CD45RA+ CD45RO- T cells. DNA of the CDR3: TGCGCCAGCAGTGAGCAGTCTTTGAACACTGAAGCTTTCTTT. Its protein product is CASSEQSLNTEAFF.